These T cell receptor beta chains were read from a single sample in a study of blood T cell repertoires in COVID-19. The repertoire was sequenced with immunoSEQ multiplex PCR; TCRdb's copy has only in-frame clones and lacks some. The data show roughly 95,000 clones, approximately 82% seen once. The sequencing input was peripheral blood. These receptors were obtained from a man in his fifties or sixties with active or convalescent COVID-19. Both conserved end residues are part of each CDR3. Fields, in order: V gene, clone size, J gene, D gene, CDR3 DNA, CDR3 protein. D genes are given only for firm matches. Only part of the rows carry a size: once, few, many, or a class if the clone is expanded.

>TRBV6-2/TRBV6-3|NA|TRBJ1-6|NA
TGTGCCAGCAGTCAGGGACTTCGTTCACCCCTCCACTTT
CASSQGLRSPLHF
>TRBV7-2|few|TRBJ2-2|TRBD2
TGTGCCAGCAGCGGAAAGACTAGCGGGGGGGCGAACACCGGGGAGCTGTTTTTT
CASSGKTSGGANTGELFF
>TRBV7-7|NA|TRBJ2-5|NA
TGTGCCAGCAGCTTATTTTTAGGGGGCCAAGAGACCCAGTACTTC
CASSLFLGGQETQYF
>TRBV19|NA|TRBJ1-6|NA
TGTGCCAGTAAAGGAGGCACCTATAATTCACCCCTCCACTTT
CASKGGTYNSPLHF
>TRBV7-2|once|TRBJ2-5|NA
TGTGCCAGCAGCTCCCAAGGGACAAGCCAAGAGACCCAGTACTTC
CASSSQGTSQETQYF
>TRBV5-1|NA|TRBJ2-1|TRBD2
TGCGCCAGCAGCTTCACGGCGGGAGGAAGCTCCTACAATGAGCAGTTCTTC
CASSFTAGGSSYNEQFF
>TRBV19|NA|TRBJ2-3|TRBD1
TGTGCCAGTACGGACAGGCCCGCTACAGATACGCAGTATTTT
CASTDRPATDTQYF
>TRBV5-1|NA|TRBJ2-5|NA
TGCGCCAGCAGTGAACAGGGTGGGGAGACCCAGTACTTC
CASSEQGGETQYF
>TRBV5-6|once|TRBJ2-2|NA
TGTGCCAGCAGCCCCCGGTACACCGGGGAGCTGTTTTTT
CASSPRYTGELFF
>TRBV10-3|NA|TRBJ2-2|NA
TGTGCCATCAGTGAGTCTTTACAGTCGAACACCGGGGAGCTGTTTTTT
CAISESLQSNTGELFF
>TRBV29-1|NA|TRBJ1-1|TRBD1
TGCAGCGACAGCCGGGACAGGGACACTGAAGCTTTCTTT
CSDSRDRDTEAFF
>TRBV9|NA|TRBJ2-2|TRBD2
TGTGCCAGCAGCGTAGAAGGAGGGAGGGACACCGGGGAGCTGTTTTTT
CASSVEGGRDTGELFF
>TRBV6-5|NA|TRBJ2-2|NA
TGTGCCAGCCGTACAGGGAACACCGGGGAGCTGTTTTTT
CASRTGNTGELFF
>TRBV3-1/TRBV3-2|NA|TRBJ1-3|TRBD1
TGTGCCAGCAGCCATGGGACAGCAAACACCATATATTTT
CASSHGTANTIYF
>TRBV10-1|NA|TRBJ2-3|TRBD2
TGCGCCAGCAGTCCGAGTAGCGGGGAAAGCACAGATACGCAGTATTTT
CASSPSSGESTDTQYF
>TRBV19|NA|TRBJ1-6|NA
TGTGCCAGTAGTATAGCGGAGAGCTCCTATAATTCACCCCTCCACTTT
CASSIAESSYNSPLHF
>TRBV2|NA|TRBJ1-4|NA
TGTGCCAGCAGTGAAGGCCCGGGAGGGGATGAAAAACTGTTTTTT
CASSEGPGGDEKLFF
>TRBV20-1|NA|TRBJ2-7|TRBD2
TGCAGTGCTAGTCCTACTAGCGGGGACCTCTACGAGCAGTACTTC
CSASPTSGDLYEQYF
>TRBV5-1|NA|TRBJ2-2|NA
TGCGCCAGCAGCTTGGAGGGGGTCGGGGAGCTGTTTTTT
CASSLEGVGELFF
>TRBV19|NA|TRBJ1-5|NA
TGTGCCAGTAAGGGAGCCAATCAGCCCCAGCATTTT
CASKGANQPQHF
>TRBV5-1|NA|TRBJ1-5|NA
TGCGCCAGCAGCCCAGGACCCCTCAGGGAGCCCCAGCATTTT
CASSPGPLREPQHF
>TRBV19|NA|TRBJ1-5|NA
TGTGCCAGTAGTATTCACCCTATTACTGGTAGCAATCAGCCCCAGCATTTT
CASSIHPITGSNQPQHF
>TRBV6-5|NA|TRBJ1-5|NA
TGTGCCAGCACCGACCCAACTGGAGTCAATCAGCCCCAGCATTTT
CASTDPTGVNQPQHF
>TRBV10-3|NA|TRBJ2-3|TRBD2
TGTGCCATCAGTGTTCCAGCGGGGGGGCCTAACACAGATACGCAGTATTTT
CAISVPAGGPNTDTQYF
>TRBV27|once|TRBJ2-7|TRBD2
TGTGCCAGCAGTTTATATCCTAGCGGCTCCTACGAGCAGTACTTC
CASSLYPSGSYEQYF
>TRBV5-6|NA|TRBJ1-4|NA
TGTGCCAGCAGCTTGCGGTGGGGCCAGGTCTTATCCCCGCGAAAACTGTTTTTT
CASSLRWGQVLSPRKLFF
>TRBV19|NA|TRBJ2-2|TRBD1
TGTGCCAGTAGTAGCGCAGGGGGCACCGGGGAGCTGTTTTTT
CASSSAGGTGELFF
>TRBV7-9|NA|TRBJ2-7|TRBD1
TGTGCCAGCAGCTTGGGGACAGCCGCCTACGAGCAGTACTTC
CASSLGTAAYEQYF
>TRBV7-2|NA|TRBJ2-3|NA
TGTGCCAGCAGCTGGGGGGTCACCACAGATACGCAGTATTTT
CASSWGVTTDTQYF
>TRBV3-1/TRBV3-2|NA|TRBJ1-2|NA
TGTGCCAGCAGCCAAGATAATGAACAGAGCTATGGCTACACCTTC
CASSQDNEQSYGYTF
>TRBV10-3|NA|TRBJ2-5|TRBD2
TGTGCCATCAGTAGCGGGGGGGCAGGAGAGACCCAGTACTTC
CAISSGGAGETQYF
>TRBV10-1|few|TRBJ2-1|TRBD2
TGCGCCAGCAGTGATACGGGGGGAGCCTACAATGAGCAGTTCTTC
CASSDTGGAYNEQFF
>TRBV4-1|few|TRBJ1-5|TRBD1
TGCGCCAGCAGCCAGGGACAGGGGGGCAATCAGCCCCAGCATTTT
CASSQGQGGNQPQHF
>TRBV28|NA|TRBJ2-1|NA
TGTGCCAGCAGTCCACGGTCCAATGAGCAGTTCTTC
CASSPRSNEQFF
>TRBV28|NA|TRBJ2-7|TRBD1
TGTGCCAGCAGTAAGGGACAGGGGCCATACGAGCAGTACTTC
CASSKGQGPYEQYF
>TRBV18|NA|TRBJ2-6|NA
TGTGCCAGCTCACCACTCGAGCAAGGGGCCAACGTCCTGACTTTC
CASSPLEQGANVLTF
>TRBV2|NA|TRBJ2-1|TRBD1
TGTGCCAGCACCGGGGACAGGGGGGCAACCTACAATGAGCAGTTCTTC
CASTGDRGATYNEQFF
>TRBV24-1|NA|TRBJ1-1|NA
TGTGCCACCAGTGAGGCAGGAGGATCTGAAGCTTTCTTT
CATSEAGGSEAFF
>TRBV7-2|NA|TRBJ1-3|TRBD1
TGTGCCAGCAGCTTAGCGTATTACAGGGGCCAGAAAAACACCATATATTTT
CASSLAYYRGQKNTIYF
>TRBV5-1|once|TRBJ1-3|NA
TGCGCCAGCAGCTTAGACAACTCTGGAAACACCATATATTTT
CASSLDNSGNTIYF
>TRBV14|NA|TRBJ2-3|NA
TGTGCCAGCAGCCGAATATGGACAGCCGATACGCAGTATTTT
CASSRIWTADTQYF
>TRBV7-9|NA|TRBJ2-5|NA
TGTGCCAGCAGAATAGGCGGCGGCCAAGAGACCCAGTACTTC
CASRIGGGQETQYF
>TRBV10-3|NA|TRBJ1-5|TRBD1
TGTGCCATCAGCGGACAGGGGGTCGGCAATCAGCCCCAGCATTTT
CAISGQGVGNQPQHF
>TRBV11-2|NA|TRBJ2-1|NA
TGTGCCAGCAGCCAACTTAGGCAGGGCCATGAGCAGTTCTTC
CASSQLRQGHEQFF
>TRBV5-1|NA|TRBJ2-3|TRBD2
TGCGCCAGCAGCCATACTAGCGGGGGGGCCACAGATACGCAGTATTTT
CASSHTSGGATDTQYF
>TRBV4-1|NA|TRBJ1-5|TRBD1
TGCGCCAGCAGCCAAGATGACAGGGGTGTGTCACCTAGCAATCAGCCCCAGCATTTT
CASSQDDRGVSPSNQPQHF
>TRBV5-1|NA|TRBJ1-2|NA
TGCGCCAGCAGCTTAGATTACACTGGCTACACCTTC
CASSLDYTGYTF
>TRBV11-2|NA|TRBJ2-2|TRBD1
TGTGCCAGCAGCTTAGGGGGGACAGGGCCCGGGGAGCTGTTTTTT
CASSLGGTGPGELFF